This note documents a single T cell receptor beta chain sequence. The target antigen is unknown. The sample comes from a study of beta chain features in type 1 diabetes. Study details: Similarity in age, gender and cell yields was seen between patients and healthy donors.

Findings and caveats of the study: A moderate, significant TCRB CDR3 shortening appeared in type 1 diabetes across four CD4+ subsets.

V shed 5 bases and J shed 7 bases, with 12 bases lying between them. CDR3 length: 13 residues. Germline CDR1 and CDR2: SGHDN and FVKESK. Sequenced material consisted of expressed TCRB transcripts (all of the isolated RNA was reverse transcribed). Generated by immunoSEQ multiplex PCR, the TCRdb table keeps only in-frame clones and is missing some. The sample gives approximately 600,000 clones, 9.5% to 15% of which show up once; roughly 0.11% is in the top ten. This clonotype was sampled from a man between 25 and 39 years old with type 1 diabetes. The sequencing input was naive CD4+ T cells from blood. The chain carries TRBV14 and TRBJ1-5, with D hard to call. CDR3: CASSDKSGQPQHF. Here the CDR3 DNA reads TGTGCCAGCAGCGACAAATCTGGGCAGCCCCAGCATTTT.